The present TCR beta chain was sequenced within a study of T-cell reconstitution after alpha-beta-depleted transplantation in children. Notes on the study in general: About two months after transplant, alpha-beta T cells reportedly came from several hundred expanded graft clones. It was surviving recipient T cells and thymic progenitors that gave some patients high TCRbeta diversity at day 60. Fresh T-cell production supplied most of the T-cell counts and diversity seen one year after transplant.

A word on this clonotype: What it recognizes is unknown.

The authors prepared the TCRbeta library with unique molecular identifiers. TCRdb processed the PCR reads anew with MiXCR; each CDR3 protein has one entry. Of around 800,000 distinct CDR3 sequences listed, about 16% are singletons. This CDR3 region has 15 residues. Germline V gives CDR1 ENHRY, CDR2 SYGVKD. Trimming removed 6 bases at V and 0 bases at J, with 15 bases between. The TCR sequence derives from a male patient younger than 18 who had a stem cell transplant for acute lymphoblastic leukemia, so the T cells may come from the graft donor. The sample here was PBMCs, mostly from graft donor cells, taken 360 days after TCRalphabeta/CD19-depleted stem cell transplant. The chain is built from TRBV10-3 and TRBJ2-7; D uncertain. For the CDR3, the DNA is TGTGCCATCAGCACAGACTCTCCTAGCTCCTACGAGCAGTACTTC. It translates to CAISTDSPSSYEQYF.